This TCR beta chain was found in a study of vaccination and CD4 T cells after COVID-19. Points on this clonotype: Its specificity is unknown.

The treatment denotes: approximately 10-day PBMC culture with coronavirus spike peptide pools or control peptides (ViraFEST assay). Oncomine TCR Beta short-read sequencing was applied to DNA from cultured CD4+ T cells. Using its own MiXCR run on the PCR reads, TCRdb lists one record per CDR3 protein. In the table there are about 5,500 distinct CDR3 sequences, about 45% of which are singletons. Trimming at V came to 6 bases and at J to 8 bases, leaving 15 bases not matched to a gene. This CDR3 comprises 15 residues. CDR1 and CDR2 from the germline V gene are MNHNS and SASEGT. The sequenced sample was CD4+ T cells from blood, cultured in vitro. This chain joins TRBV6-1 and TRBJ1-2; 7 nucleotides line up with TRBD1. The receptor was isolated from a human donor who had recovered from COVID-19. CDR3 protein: CASSFRDSPGGGYTF. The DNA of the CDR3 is TGTGCCAGCAGCTTCCGGGACAGCCCTGGTGGGGGCTACACCTTC.